This T cell receptor (beta chain) was retrieved from a study of blood T cell repertoires in COVID-19. The assay was immunoSEQ multiplex PCR, and TCRdb's table has in-frame clones only and misses some. Here the sample spans 170,000 or so clones, 75% to 90% being singletons. The CDR3 is made up of 18 amino acids. The junction had 10 bases not matched to a gene; V was cut back by 2 bases and J by 3 bases. Germline V gene data show CDR1 as SGHNT and CDR2 as YYREEE (reference sequence). The receptor was isolated from a woman in her seventies with COVID-19, enrolled during active disease. The sample was peripheral blood. This sequence joins TRBV5-4 and TRBJ1-5; 11 positions match TRBD1. The CDR3 DNA reads TGTGCCAGCAGCTTTTCAACAACGGGACAGGGGGACAATCAGCCCCAGCATTTT. It codes for CASSFSTTGQGDNQPQHF.